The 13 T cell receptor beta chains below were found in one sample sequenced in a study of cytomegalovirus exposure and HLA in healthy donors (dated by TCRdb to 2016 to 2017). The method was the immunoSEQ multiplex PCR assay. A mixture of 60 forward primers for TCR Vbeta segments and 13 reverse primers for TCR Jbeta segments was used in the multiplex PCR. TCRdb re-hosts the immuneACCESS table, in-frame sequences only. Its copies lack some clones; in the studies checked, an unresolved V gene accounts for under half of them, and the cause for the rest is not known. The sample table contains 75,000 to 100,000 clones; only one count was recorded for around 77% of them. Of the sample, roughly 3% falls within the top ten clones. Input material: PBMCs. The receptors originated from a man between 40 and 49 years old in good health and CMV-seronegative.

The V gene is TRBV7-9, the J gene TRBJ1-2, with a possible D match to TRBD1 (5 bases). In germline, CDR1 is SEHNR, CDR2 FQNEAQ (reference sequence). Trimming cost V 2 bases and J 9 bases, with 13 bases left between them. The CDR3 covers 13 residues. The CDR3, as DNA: TGTGCCAGCAGCTTACCCCCCCAGGGTAGCTACACCTTC. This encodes CASSLPPQGSYTF.

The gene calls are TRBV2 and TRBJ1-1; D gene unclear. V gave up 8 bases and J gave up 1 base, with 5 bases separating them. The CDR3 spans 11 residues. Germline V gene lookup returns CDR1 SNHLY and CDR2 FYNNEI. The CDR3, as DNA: TGTGCCAGCGCGGAGAACACTGAAGCTTTCTTT. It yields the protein CASAENTEAFF.

The CDR3 loop is CAVNPGQGAQNSPLHF. The DNA for the CDR3 is TGTGCCGTCAATCCGGGACAGGGGGCGCAAAATTCACCCCTCCACTTT. V and J are TRBV10-3 and TRBJ1-6; 12 bases agree with TRBD1. Germline-derived CDR1 and CDR2 are ENHRY and SYGVKD. The CDR3 is made up of 16 amino acids. The trim removed 11 bases at V and 7 bases at J, leaving 12 bases unmatched.

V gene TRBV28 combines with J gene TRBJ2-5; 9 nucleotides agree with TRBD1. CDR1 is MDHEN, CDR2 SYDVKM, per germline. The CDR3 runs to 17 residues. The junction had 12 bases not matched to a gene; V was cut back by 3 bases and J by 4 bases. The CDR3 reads CASSLAPGQGVGETQYF. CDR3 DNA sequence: TGTGCCAGCAGTTTGGCACCGGGACAGGGCGTGGGAGAGACCCAGTACTTC. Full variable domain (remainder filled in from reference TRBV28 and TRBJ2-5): DVKVTQSSRYLVKRTGEKVFLECVQDMDHENMFWYRQDPGLGLRLIYFSYDVKMKEKGDIPEGYSVSREKKERFSLILESASTNQTSMYLCASSLAPGQGVGETQYFGPGTRLLVL.

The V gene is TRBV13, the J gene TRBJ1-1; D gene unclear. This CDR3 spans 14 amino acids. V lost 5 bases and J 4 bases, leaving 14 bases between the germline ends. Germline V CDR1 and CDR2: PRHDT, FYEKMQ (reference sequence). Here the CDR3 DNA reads TGTGCCAGCAGCCCCTCCGGCAGGTCCACTGAAGCTTTCTTT. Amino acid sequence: CASSPSGRSTEAFF.

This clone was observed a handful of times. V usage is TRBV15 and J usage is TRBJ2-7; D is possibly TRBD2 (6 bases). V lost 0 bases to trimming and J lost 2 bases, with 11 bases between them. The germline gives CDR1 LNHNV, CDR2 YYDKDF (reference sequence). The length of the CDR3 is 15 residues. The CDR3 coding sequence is TGTGCCACCAGCAGAGAAGGAGGGGAGACCTACGAGCAGTACTTC. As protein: CATSREGGETYEQYF.

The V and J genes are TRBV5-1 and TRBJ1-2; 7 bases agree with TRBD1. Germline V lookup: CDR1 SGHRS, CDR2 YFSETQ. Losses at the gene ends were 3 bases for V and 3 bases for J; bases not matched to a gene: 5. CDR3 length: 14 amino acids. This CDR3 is CASSSEGTDYGYTF. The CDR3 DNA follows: TGCGCCAGCAGCTCGGAAGGGACAGACTATGGCTACACCTTC. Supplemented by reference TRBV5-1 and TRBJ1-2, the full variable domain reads KAGVTQTPRYLIKTRGQQVTLSCSPISGHRSVSWYQQTPGQGLQFLFEYFSETQRNKGNFPGRFSGRQFSNSRSEMNVSTLELGDSALYLCASSSEGTDYGYTFGSGTRLTVV.

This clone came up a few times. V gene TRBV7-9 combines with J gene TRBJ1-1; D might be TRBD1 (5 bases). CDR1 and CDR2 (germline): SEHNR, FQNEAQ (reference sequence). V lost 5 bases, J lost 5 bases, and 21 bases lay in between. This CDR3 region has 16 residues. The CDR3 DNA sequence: TGTGCCAGCAGCGTACCACCCGGGACTATGGAGACTGAAGCTTTCTTT. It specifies CASSVPPGTMETEAFF.

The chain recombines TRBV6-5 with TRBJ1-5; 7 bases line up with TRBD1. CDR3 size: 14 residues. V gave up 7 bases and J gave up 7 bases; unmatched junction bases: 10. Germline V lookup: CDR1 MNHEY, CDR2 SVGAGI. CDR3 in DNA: TGTGCCAGCAATAACAGACAGGGCGGACAGCCCCAGCATTTT. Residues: CASNNRQGGQPQHF.

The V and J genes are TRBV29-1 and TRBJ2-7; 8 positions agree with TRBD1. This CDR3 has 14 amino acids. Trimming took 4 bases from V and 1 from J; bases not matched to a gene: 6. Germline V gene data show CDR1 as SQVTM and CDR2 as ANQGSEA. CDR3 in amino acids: CSVVGTGNSYEQYF. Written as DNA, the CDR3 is TGCAGCGTTGTGGGGACAGGAAATTCCTACGAGCAGTACTTC.

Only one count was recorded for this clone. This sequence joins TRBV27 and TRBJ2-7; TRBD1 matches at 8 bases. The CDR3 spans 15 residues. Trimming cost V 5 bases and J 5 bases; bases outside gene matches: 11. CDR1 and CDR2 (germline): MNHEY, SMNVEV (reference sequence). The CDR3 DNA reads TGTGCCAGCAGTCCCCGGACAGGGCCTGGCCACGAGCAGTACTTC. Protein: CASSPRTGPGHEQYF.

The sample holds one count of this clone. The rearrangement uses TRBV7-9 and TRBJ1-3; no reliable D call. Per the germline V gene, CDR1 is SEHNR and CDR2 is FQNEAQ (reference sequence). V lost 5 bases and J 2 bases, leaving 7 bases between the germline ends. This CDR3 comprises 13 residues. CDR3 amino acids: CASSGETGNTIYF. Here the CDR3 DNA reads TGTGCCAGCAGCGGAGAGACTGGAAACACCATATATTTT.

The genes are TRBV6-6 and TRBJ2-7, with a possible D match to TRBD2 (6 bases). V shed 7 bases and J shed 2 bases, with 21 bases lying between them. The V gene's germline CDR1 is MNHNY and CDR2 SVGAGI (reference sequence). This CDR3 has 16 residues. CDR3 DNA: TGTGCCAGCATTGGGCGGGGCGCCTGGGGTGCCTACGAGCAGTACTTC. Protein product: CASIGRGAWGAYEQYF.